These T cell receptor beta chains were read from a single sample in a study of blood T cell repertoires in COVID-19. TCRdb keeps only in-frame clones here, not all; method: immunoSEQ multiplex PCR. The sample yields 75,000 to 100,000 clones, 75% to 90% seen once. Sequencing input: peripheral blood. The receptors here all came from a man older than 75 with acute or convalescent COVID-19. CDR3s include the opening cysteine and the closing phenylalanine or tryptophan. A clone size is listed for some rows: how often the clone was seen (once, few, many), or a class if it is expanded.

TRBV6-6	-	TRBJ2-5	CASSLNRALETQYF
TRBV9	-	TRBJ1-4	CASSVGREATNEKLFF
TRBV5-4	-	TRBJ1-2	CASSSVRTGGSRGYTF
TRBV6-6	-	TRBJ1-1	CASSQGQGRGNTEAFF
TRBV7-8	-	TRBJ1-2	CASSPLRGYGYTF
TRBV21-1	-	TRBJ2-7	CASSKASPHERGRAGGRNEQYF
TRBV15	-	TRBJ2-1	CATSRAGGPIDEQFF
TRBV7-9	-	TRBJ2-7	CASSLQGSSYEQYF
TRBV7-2	-	TRBJ2-3	CASSPGGILTDTQYF
TRBV9	-	TRBJ2-3	CASSVAGGLTDTQYF
TRBV28	-	TRBJ2-7	CASKLPLGEQYF
TRBV6-5	-	TRBJ1-1	CASSYVQGLNTEAFF
TRBV7-2	once	TRBJ2-3	CASSFLADTQYF
TRBV7-7	-	TRBJ2-1	CASSSLAGREQFF
TRBV29-1	-	TRBJ2-1	CSLGGLGEQFF
TRBV19	-	TRBJ2-1	CASSSGTSGRSYNEQFF
TRBV4-3	-	TRBJ2-7	CASSQDRTSYREQYF
TRBV5-1	-	TRBJ2-2	CASSSLADLNTGELFF
TRBV6-5	-	TRBJ1-1	CASSPLGGTEAFF
TRBV5-4	-	TRBJ1-6	CASASGQGQSPLHF
TRBV25-1	once	TRBJ2-1	CASRDTHNEQFF
TRBV28	-	TRBJ1-2	CASSFRDRVDGYTF
TRBV12-3/TRBV12-4	-	TRBJ1-4	CASSLTGDEKLFF
TRBV6-2/TRBV6-3	-	TRBJ1-6	CASTPGQGVSPLHF
TRBV4-2	few	TRBJ2-1	CASSQETSGYNEQFF
TRBV6-6	-	TRBJ2-2	CASSRLLAGPALNTGELFF
TRBV30	-	TRBJ2-7	CAWSLTTGAGWYF
TRBV7-9	-	TRBJ2-2	CASSLEGTGELFF
TRBV6-5	-	TRBJ2-5	CASSSEDRDGTQYF
TRBV6-5	-	TRBJ1-1	CASRGGINTEAFF
TRBV19	-	TRBJ2-1	CASSISGRPTGEQFF
TRBV12-3/TRBV12-4	-	TRBJ1-2	CASSLNGGFGYTF
TRBV28	-	TRBJ2-7	CASSRRSPPYEQYF
TRBV7-2	-	TRBJ2-7	CASSLEEGAGYEQYF
TRBV20-1	few	TRBJ2-7	CSASVRAGSTDEQYF